This T cell receptor beta chain was recorded in a study of shared clonotypes between healthy human individuals. About the research overall: With ages of 18 to 49, the donors were two women and three men.

Turning to this clone: Its target is not known.

Study-level results: Richness estimates generally favored naive over memory subsets.

CDR3 length: 15 residues. The V gene's germline CDR1 is MNHEY and CDR2 SMNVEV (reference sequence). The V end was cut by 8 bases, the J end by 3 bases, with 20 bases between. Libraries were prepared by immunoSEQ multiplex PCR; TCRdb keeps only in-frame clonotypes and omits some of them. The table lists about 1.1 million clones, about 80% of them singletons. Sequences were obtained from memory CD4+ T cells from PBMCs. Subset of the sample: CD45RA-negative fraction. V usage is TRBV27 and J usage is TRBJ2-7; D may be TRBD1 or TRBD2 (5 bases each). The origin of this receptor is a young man in good health. Some clones in this sample may be carry-over from other donors' samples. CDR3 loop: CASAEPGTENYEQYF. In DNA form, the CDR3 reads TGTGCCAGCGCGGAACCCGGGACGGAAAACTACGAGCAGTACTTC.